These 3 T cell receptor beta chains share one sample of origin, sequenced in a study of CD8 T cell repertoires and HIV-1 epitope variants. These receptors' targets are unknown. Some clones are missing from TCRdb's copy, which holds only in-frame ones; the method was immunoSEQ multiplex PCR. The sample carries 4,000 to 6,000 clones, around 63% recorded once. Specimen: cultured CD8+ T cells derived from PBMCs. The receptors derive from a male donor with HIV.

The chain joins TRBV6-4 to TRBJ1-2; 8 bases are shared with TRBD1. The CDR3 has 16 residues. The V and J ends lost 6 bases and 4 bases, in that order; junction bases with no gene match: 13. Germline lookup yields CDR1 MRHNA and CDR2 SNTAGT. The CDR3 sequence: CASREDRAGHGYGYTF. The DNA of the CDR3 is TGTGCCAGCAGAGAGGACAGGGCCGGGCATGGCTATGGCTACACCTTC.

This clone was detected a few times. The V and J genes are TRBV5-6 and TRBJ1-2; no firm D call. The germline V gene has CDR1 SGHDT and CDR2 YYEEEE. This CDR3 has 16 amino acids. V was cut by 1 base and J by 1 base, with 14 bases left in between. DNA of the CDR3: TGTGCCAGCAGCTTGTACCCCCAGGATATTAACTATGGCTACACCTTC. It encodes CASSLYPQDINYGYTF.

The V gene is TRBV15, the J gene TRBJ2-3, with D possibly being TRBD1 (5 bases). CDR1 and CDR2 (germline): LNHNV, YYDKDF (reference sequence). V lost 8 bases and J 2 bases, leaving 17 bases between the germline ends. The CDR3 is 15 residues long. The CDR3 DNA is TGTGCCACCGGGGATGGGTCAGGGAACACAGATACGCAGTATTTT. Translating it yields CATGDGSGNTDTQYF.